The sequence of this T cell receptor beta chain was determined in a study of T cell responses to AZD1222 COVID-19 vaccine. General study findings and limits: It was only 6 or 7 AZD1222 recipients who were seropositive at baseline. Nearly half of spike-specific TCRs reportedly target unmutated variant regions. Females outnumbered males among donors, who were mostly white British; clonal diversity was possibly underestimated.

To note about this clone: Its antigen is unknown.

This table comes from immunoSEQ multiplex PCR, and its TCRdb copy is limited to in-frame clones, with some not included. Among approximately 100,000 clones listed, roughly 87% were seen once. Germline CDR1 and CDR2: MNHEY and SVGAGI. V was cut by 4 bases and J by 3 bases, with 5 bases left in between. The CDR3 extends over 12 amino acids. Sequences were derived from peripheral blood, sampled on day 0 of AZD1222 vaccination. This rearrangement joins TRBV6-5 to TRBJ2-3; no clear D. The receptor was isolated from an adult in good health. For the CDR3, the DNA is TGTGCCAGCAGTTCTCATACAGATACGCAGTATTTT. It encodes CASSSHTDTQYF.